The 32 T cell receptor beta chains in this list originate from one sample, sequenced in a study of control samples from healthy donors and cancer patients. Profiling relied on immunoSEQ multiplex PCR, and the TCRdb table lists in-frame clones only, not all of them. Counted here are tens of thousands of clones, around 87% occurring once; the ten biggest clones make up 9.5% to 15%. Sequenced: PBMCs. These receptors came from an older woman with lung cancer.

The chain has TRBV5-1 and TRBJ1-6; no definite D call. The CDR3 covers 15 residues. Per the germline V gene, CDR1 is SGHRS and CDR2 is YFSETQ. V lost 0 bases and J 3 bases, leaving 7 bases between the germline ends. The chain's CDR3 is CASSLERSYNSPLHF. The DNA of the CDR3 is TGCGCCAGCAGCTTGGAACGGAGCTATAATTCACCCCTCCACTTT.

This chain connects TRBV5-4 to TRBJ1-2; perhaps TRBD1 as D (5 bases). Germline CDR1 and CDR2: SGHNT and YYREEE (reference sequence). Trimming removed 1 base at V and 2 bases at J, with 6 bases between. The CDR3 consists of 13 residues. This CDR3 reads CASSLRGNYGYTF. The CDR3 nucleotides read TGTGCCAGCAGCTTGCGGGGGAACTATGGCTACACCTTC.

V gene TRBV7-9 combines with J gene TRBJ2-1, with 8 bases identical to TRBD1. There are 15 residues in the CDR3. Germline CDR1 reads SEHNR; CDR2 reads FQNEAQ (reference sequence). V shed 2 bases, J shed 7 bases, and the junction held 7 bases outside the gene matches. The CDR3 coding sequence is TGTGCCAGCAGCTTACAGGGGGCGCTGGGAAATGAGCAGTTCTTC. Its translation: CASSLQGALGNEQFF.

This clone has just one count. This chain joins TRBV18 and TRBJ1-2; weak D call: TRBD1 (5 bases). Trimming stripped 5 bases from V and 0 bases from J, with 13 bases between. Germline assignment: CDR1 KGHSH and CDR2 LQKENI. CDR3 size: 15 residues. The CDR3 DNA reads TGTGCCAGCTCAGTTCAGGGTAGAGCTAACTATGGCTACACCTTC. Its translation is CASSVQGRANYGYTF.

V gene TRBV11-2 combines with J gene TRBJ2-7, with 9 nucleotides matching TRBD1. Germline CDR1 is SGHAT and CDR2 is FQNNGV. The CDR3 loop spans 15 amino acids. With V trimmed by 3 bases and J by 3 bases, 6 bases remained unmatched. In nucleotides, the CDR3 is TGTGCCAGCAGCTTCTCCCGACAGGGGGGCTACGAGCAGTACTTC. This translates into CASSFSRQGGYEQYF.

The chain has TRBV9 and TRBJ2-3, with D uncertain. The V end was cut by 2 bases, the J end by 3 bases, with 7 bases between. Germline V gives CDR1 SGDLS, CDR2 YYNGEE. This CDR3 has 13 amino acids. CDR3 DNA: TGTGCCAGCAGCGTGGAACAGACAGATACGCAGTATTTT. It translates to CASSVEQTDTQYF.

This rearrangement joins TRBV4-2 to TRBJ1-4; D may be TRBD1 (5 bases). The CDR3 has 15 amino acids. Between the trimmed V and J ends, which lost 2 bases and 5 bases, there was a span of 12 bases. Germline CDR1 LGHNA, CDR2 YNFKEQ. CDR3 in DNA: TGTGCCAGCAGCCAATTCCAGGGTGGCAATGAAAAACTGTTTTTT. This codes for CASSQFQGGNEKLFF.

This chain uses TRBV6-5 with TRBJ2-5, with a weak D call TRBD1 (5 bases). The CDR3 runs to 14 residues. CDR1 and CDR2 (germline): MNHEY, SVGAGI. The ends were cut back, 2 bases at V and 2 bases at J, with 9 bases in the middle. CDR3 in DNA: TGTGCCAGCAGTTACAGCTACAGGCAAGAGACCCAGTACTTC. Translated, it gives CASSYSYRQETQYF.

This chain connects TRBV4-1 to TRBJ2-5; D is ambiguous. The CDR3 is made up of 11 amino acids. Trimming removed 0 bases from V and 7 bases from J, with 3 bases in between. Germline assignment: CDR1 MGHRA and CDR2 YSYEKL. Here the CDR3 reads CASSQDRTQYF. In nucleotides, the CDR3 is TGCGCCAGCAGCCAAGACCGGACCCAGTACTTC.

The CDR3 region has the DNA TGCGCCAGCAGTGGTCTAGCGGGGACAGATACGCAGTATTTT. It encodes CASSGLAGTDTQYF. J is TRBJ2-3 and V is TRBV5-1; 9 nucleotides match TRBD2. The CDR3 length is 14 residues. The V gene end was trimmed by 5 bases and the J gene end by 3 bases; junction bases not matched to a gene: 4. Germline-derived CDR1 and CDR2 are SGHRS and YFSETQ.

The chain links TRBV19 to TRBJ2-7, with D possibly matching TRBD1 (5 bases). The CDR3 sequence is 15 residues long. Per the germline V gene, CDR1 is LNHDA and CDR2 is SQIVND (reference sequence). V was shortened by 5 bases and J by 3 bases, with 17 bases between the two germline ends. In DNA form, the CDR3 reads TGTGCCAGTAGTCCCCAGGGCTTCCAAGGCTACGAGCAGTACTTC. Encoded protein: CASSPQGFQGYEQYF.

On this clone: At one boundary the junction diverges from the germline segment, which might be a read error. J is TRBJ1-1 and V is TRBV19; D is undetermined. Germline V gene lookup returns CDR1 LNHDA and CDR2 SQIVND (reference sequence). CDR3 length equals 14 residues. DNA for the CDR3: TGTGCCAGTAGTATACATGGCGGGCCGGAGAGGAGTTACTTT. Translation gives CASSIHGGPERSYF.

Only one count was recorded for this clone. The chain couples TRBV5-4 to TRBJ2-1; weak D call: TRBD2 (6 bases). Germline-derived CDR1 and CDR2 are SGHNT and YYREEE (reference sequence). Trimming removed 4 bases from V and 1 base from J, with 15 bases in between. CDR3 length equals 16 residues. CDR3 sequence reads: CASSGAMGGSYNEQFF. CDR3 sequence (DNA): TGTGCCAGCAGCGGGGCCATGGGGGGATCCTACAATGAGCAGTTCTTC.

V usage is TRBV6-5 and J usage is TRBJ2-2; 9 bases fit TRBD1. The CDR3 spans 15 residues. The V segment lost 6 bases and the J segment 0 bases; nucleotides outside the gene matches: 2. Germline V gene sequence: CDR1 MNHEY, CDR2 SVGAGI. The CDR3 spells CASSRDRANTGELFF. In nucleotides, the CDR3 is TGTGCCAGCAGCCGGGACAGGGCGAACACCGGGGAGCTGTTTTTT.

This chain uses TRBV12-3 or TRBV12-4 with TRBJ2-1; no definite D call. Trimming pared 4 bases from V and 2 bases from J, leaving 0 bases between. CDR3 length: 11 amino acids. The CDR3 protein is CASSSYNEQFF. CDR3 nucleotides: TGTGCCAGCAGTTCCTACAATGAGCAGTTCTTC.

As for this clone: Other DNA sequences in the sample encode the same CDR3. The CDR3 nucleotides are TGTGCCAGCAGTTTAGGACCTGTGGCTTACAATGAGCAGTTCTTC. It yields the protein CASSLGPVAYNEQFF. The chain links TRBV27 to TRBJ2-1, with no clear D. Germline lookup yields CDR1 MNHEY and CDR2 SMNVEV (reference sequence). Deletions cut 2 bases from V and 4 bases from J, with 12 bases between. The CDR3 has 15 residues.

This chain uses TRBV3-1 (or the pseudogene TRBV3-2) with TRBJ2-7; D remains unclear. The V gene lost 4 bases and the J gene lost 1 base, with 23 bases spanning the gap. The germline V gene has CDR1 LGHDT and CDR2 YNNKEL (reference sequence). The CDR3 loop spans 18 amino acids. The CDR3: CASSPPRAGRRGSYEQYF. The CDR3 DNA reads TGTGCCAGCAGCCCTCCAAGGGCAGGCCGGCGTGGGTCCTACGAGCAGTACTTC.

The chain carries TRBV5-1 and TRBJ2-5; 8 positions match TRBD1. Germline lookup yields CDR1 SGHRS and CDR2 YFSETQ. The CDR3 has 13 amino acids. With 7 bases clipped from V and 1 base from J, the junction kept 3 bases outside the gene matches. The CDR3 bases are TGCGCCAGCGGGGGACAGGCCCAAGAGACCCAGTACTTC. This sequence encodes CASGGQAQETQYF.

The rearrangement links TRBV18 to TRBJ2-3; D is ambiguous. The germline CDR1 and CDR2 sequences are KGHSH and LQKENI. The CDR3 is 12 residues long. V gave up 0 bases and J gave up 7 bases, with 5 bases separating them. The CDR3 reads CASSPPMNTQYF. The CDR3 bases are TGTGCCAGCTCACCACCGATGAATACGCAGTATTTT.

This CDR3 reads CASSQALGAGAYGYTF. In DNA, the CDR3 is TGTGCCAGCAGCCAAGCGCTTGGGGCAGGGGCCTATGGCTACACCTTC. The rearrangement links TRBV14 to TRBJ1-2; a possible D gene is TRBD1 (6 bases). The CDR3 length is 16 residues. Germline CDR1 reads SGHDN; CDR2 reads FVKESK. V lost 1 base to trimming and J lost 4 bases, with 16 bases between them.

This chain uses TRBV28 with TRBJ1-3, with D unresolved. V was clipped by 5 bases and J by 2 bases, with 10 bases between them. The CDR3 length is 14 residues. In germline, CDR1 is MDHEN, CDR2 SYDVKM. The CDR3 reads CASSTAVPGNTIYF. CDR3 coding DNA: TGTGCCAGCAGTACGGCGGTACCTGGAAACACCATATATTTT.

The CDR3 bases are TGTGCCAGTAGTATAGTTGTGGCGACGGTCAATCAGCCCCAGCATTTT. This codes for CASSIVVATVNQPQHF. This sequence joins TRBV19 and TRBJ1-5; D is unresolved. Germline assignment: CDR1 LNHDA and CDR2 SQIVND (reference sequence). The CDR3 spans 16 residues. Trimming stripped 1 base from V and 3 bases from J, with 13 bases between.

The chain joins TRBV18 to TRBJ2-5; a weak D match, TRBD1 (6 bases). CDR3 length equals 15 residues. Trimming took 6 bases from V and 1 from J, leaving 15 bases between them. CDR1 KGHSH and CDR2 LQKENI come from the germline V gene. The CDR3 protein is CASSLRMDSQETQYF. CDR3 nucleotide sequence: TGTGCCAGCTCCCTTAGGATGGACAGCCAAGAGACCCAGTACTTC.

Comment on this clone: This CDR3 is also generated by other DNA sequences in the sample. V gene TRBV10-3 combines with J gene TRBJ1-6; D possibly corresponds to TRBD1 (5 bases). The germline CDR1 and CDR2 sequences are ENHRY and SYGVKD. The CDR3 contains 14 residues. Trimming stripped 2 bases from V and 7 bases from J, with 9 bases between. CDR3 in DNA: TGTGCCATCAGTGAGGGGACTGTCAATTCACCCCTCCACTTT. Translated: CAISEGTVNSPLHF.

The rearrangement links TRBV5-1 to TRBJ2-6; D may be TRBD1 (5 bases). The CDR3 spans 16 residues. Germline V gene data show CDR1 as SGHRS and CDR2 as YFSETQ. Trimming shortened V by 3 bases and J by 0 bases, and 10 bases separated the two germline ends. The CDR3 coding sequence is TGCGCCAGCAGCTCCAGGGTTAACTCTGGGGCCAACGTCCTGACTTTC. It specifies CASSSRVNSGANVLTF.

The genes are TRBV3-1 (or the pseudogene TRBV3-2) and TRBJ1-1; D is unresolved. Trimming shortened V by 0 bases and J by 3 bases, and 5 bases separated the two germline ends. This CDR3 comprises 13 residues. The germline V gene has CDR1 LGHDT and CDR2 YNNKEL (reference sequence). CDR3 protein: CASSQDSYTEAFF. As DNA, the CDR3 is TGTGCCAGCAGCCAAGATTCGTACACTGAAGCTTTCTTT.

This clone showed up just once. The CDR3 DNA follows: TGTGCCAGCACCCGTACCGGGACTAGCGGAGGGGGGGAGACCCAGTACTTC. It is translated as CASTRTGTSGGGETQYF. V usage is TRBV7-2 and J usage is TRBJ2-5; 11 bases map to TRBD2. Germline trimming cut 7 bases from V and 5 bases from J; bases unmatched to any gene: 15. This CDR3 has 17 residues. The germline gives CDR1 SGHTA, CDR2 FQGNSA.

This clone was seen just once. The chain joins TRBV5-1 to TRBJ2-3, with D maybe TRBD2 (6 bases). The CDR3 totals 13 residues. The V end was cut by 4 bases, the J end by 3 bases, with 9 bases between. Germline loops: CDR1 SGHRS, CDR2 YFSETQ. DNA for the CDR3: TGCGCCAGCAGCCATAGCGGTACAGATACGCAGTATTTT. Its translation: CASSHSGTDTQYF. The full variable domain, its missing parts supplied by reference TRBV5-1 and TRBJ2-3, is KAGVTQTPRYLIKTRGQQVTLSCSPISGHRSVSWYQQTPGQGLQFLFEYFSETQRNKGNFPGRFSGRQFSNSRSEMNVSTLELGDSALYLCASSHSGTDTQYFGPGTRLTVL.

The chain is built from TRBV27 and TRBJ1-1, with a weak D call TRBD1 (6 bases). Germline V CDR1 and CDR2: MNHEY, SMNVEV (reference sequence). The CDR3 spans 15 residues. The V gene lost 7 bases and the J gene lost 1 base, with 16 bases spanning the gap. Here the CDR3 reads CASKGGGAGNTEAFF. DNA of the CDR3: TGTGCCAGCAAGGGTGGGGGCGCCGGGAACACTGAAGCTTTCTTT.

The CDR3 here is CASSLLREGYEQYF. The CDR3 DNA reads TGTGCCAGCAGTTTGTTACGGGAGGGCTACGAGCAGTACTTC. The chain employs TRBV28 and TRBJ2-7; 8 bases map to TRBD2. V lost 3 bases and J lost 3; bases outside the gene matches: 4. CDR1 is MDHEN and CDR2 is SYDVKM in the germline V gene. CDR3 size: 14 residues.

The chain couples TRBV20-1 to TRBJ2-1; 12 bases align to TRBD2. Looked up from germline, CDR1 is DFQATT and CDR2 is SNEGSKA (reference sequence). This CDR3 contains 16 residues. Losses at the gene ends were 3 bases for V and 4 bases for J; bases not matched to a gene: 7. In DNA form, the CDR3 reads TGCAGTGCTAGTCCTCTAGCGGGGGGGTCGTACAATGAGCAGTTCTTC. Translation gives CSASPLAGGSYNEQFF.

The chain is built from TRBV4-1 and TRBJ1-4; no reliable D call. Germline CDR1 reads MGHRA; CDR2 reads YSYEKL. Trimming removed 3 bases at V and 3 bases at J, with 11 bases between. The CDR3 runs to 15 residues. Here the CDR3 reads CASSHLEVANEKLFF. CDR3 coding DNA: TGCGCCAGCAGCCATCTTGAGGTGGCTAATGAAAAACTGTTTTTT.